A selection of T cell receptor beta chains follows, all from one sample in a study of blood T cell repertoires in COVID-19. Some clones are missing from TCRdb's copy, which holds only in-frame ones; the method was immunoSEQ multiplex PCR. The repertoire includes roughly 200,000 clones, around three quarters of them detected once, and 4.5% to 7% sits in the top ten. The source material was peripheral blood. The receptors were sampled from a woman aged 70-85 years with acute or convalescent COVID-19. Both conserved end residues are part of each CDR3. A D gene is named only where the DNA matches it firmly. Size tells how often a clone was seen (once, few, many) or the class of an expanded clone, and some rows leave it out.

v_gene: TRBV30
j_gene: TRBJ2-5
d_gene: -
abundance: -
CDR3nt: TGTGCCTGGAGAGGGGGGGGCGCAGAGACCCAGTACTTC
CDR3aa: CAWRGGGAETQYF

v_gene: TRBV18
j_gene: TRBJ1-5
d_gene: TRBD1
abundance: -
CDR3nt: TGTGCCAGCTCACCACTAGGGACAGGCAATCAGCCCCAGCATTTT
CDR3aa: CASSPLGTGNQPQHF

v_gene: TRBV25-1
j_gene: TRBJ1-4
d_gene: -
abundance: -
CDR3nt: TGTGCCAGCAGTGAATACGGGGGGAGGAAGGAAAAACTGTTTTTT
CDR3aa: CASSEYGGRKEKLFF

v_gene: TRBV2
j_gene: TRBJ2-5
d_gene: TRBD2
abundance: -
CDR3nt: TGTGCCAGCAGGCCCCGGACTAGCGGGGTTCAAGAGACCCAGTACTTC
CDR3aa: CASRPRTSGVQETQYF

v_gene: TRBV18
j_gene: TRBJ2-1
d_gene: -
abundance: -
CDR3nt: TGTGCCAGCTCACCACGACTAAGCTCCTACAATGAGCAGTTCTTC
CDR3aa: CASSPRLSSYNEQFF

v_gene: TRBV5-1
j_gene: TRBJ2-1
d_gene: TRBD1
abundance: -
CDR3nt: TGCGCCAGCAGGGAGACAGGGGAGGCCTACAATGAGCAGTTCTTC
CDR3aa: CASRETGEAYNEQFF

v_gene: TRBV5-5
j_gene: TRBJ1-4
d_gene: TRBD1
abundance: -
CDR3nt: TGTGCCAGCAGCTCCGGACAGGGACATGAAAAACTGTTTTTT
CDR3aa: CASSSGQGHEKLFF

v_gene: TRBV30
j_gene: TRBJ2-5
d_gene: -
abundance: few
CDR3nt: TGTGCCTGGAGTGGCGGCCGGGAGACCCAGTACTTC
CDR3aa: CAWSGGRETQYF

v_gene: TRBV29-1
j_gene: TRBJ1-1
d_gene: -
abundance: few
CDR3nt: TGCAGCGTTGGACATCTTTTCATGAACACTGAAGCTTTCTTT
CDR3aa: CSVGHLFMNTEAFF

v_gene: TRBV2
j_gene: TRBJ1-2
d_gene: TRBD1
abundance: few
CDR3nt: TGTGCCAGCATCGGACAGGCGCTCTATGGCTACACCTTC
CDR3aa: CASIGQALYGYTF

v_gene: TRBV27
j_gene: TRBJ1-4
d_gene: TRBD1
abundance: -
CDR3nt: TGTGCCAGCGCGATCCGGGACAGTAATGAAAAACTGTTTTTT
CDR3aa: CASAIRDSNEKLFF

v_gene: TRBV7-2
j_gene: TRBJ1-1
d_gene: -
abundance: -
CDR3nt: TGTGCCAGCAGCTTAGTTCAGGGAGGTTGGAACACTGAAGCTTTCTTT
CDR3aa: CASSLVQGGWNTEAFF

v_gene: TRBV6-6
j_gene: TRBJ1-1
d_gene: TRBD1
abundance: few
CDR3nt: TGTGCCAGCAGACGGGACAGGGTATGGTCTGAAGCTTTCTTT
CDR3aa: CASRRDRVWSEAFF

v_gene: TRBV30
j_gene: TRBJ1-4
d_gene: -
abundance: -
CDR3nt: TGTGCCCACGGTTACGAAAAACTGTTTTTT
CDR3aa: CAHGYEKLFF

v_gene: TRBV5-5
j_gene: TRBJ1-1
d_gene: -
abundance: -
CDR3nt: TGTGCCACGACCCGGGATTTGAACACTGAAGCTTTCTTT
CDR3aa: CATTRDLNTEAFF

v_gene: TRBV6-2/TRBV6-3
j_gene: TRBJ2-7
d_gene: TRBD2
abundance: -
CDR3nt: TGTGCCAGCAGTTCTTTTACTAGCGGGAGGTACTACGAGCAGTACTTC
CDR3aa: CASSSFTSGRYYEQYF

v_gene: TRBV18
j_gene: TRBJ2-5
d_gene: TRBD2
abundance: -
CDR3nt: TGTGCCAGCTCACCAACTAGCGGGAGCCTAGAGACCCAGTACTTC
CDR3aa: CASSPTSGSLETQYF

v_gene: TRBV14
j_gene: TRBJ2-3
d_gene: -
abundance: few
CDR3nt: TGTGCCAGCAGCCAGTGGACAGTTTCCAACACAGATACGCAGTATTTT
CDR3aa: CASSQWTVSNTDTQYF

v_gene: TRBV6-5
j_gene: TRBJ1-3
d_gene: TRBD1
abundance: -
CDR3nt: TGTGCCAGCAGTTTCGGACAGGGCGCCGTAGACACCATATATTTT
CDR3aa: CASSFGQGAVDTIYF

v_gene: TRBV3-1/TRBV3-2
j_gene: TRBJ2-7
d_gene: TRBD2
abundance: -
CDR3nt: TGTGCCAGCAGCCAACAAGTCCCTAGCGGGATCTACGAGCAGTACTTC
CDR3aa: CASSQQVPSGIYEQYF

v_gene: TRBV29-1
j_gene: TRBJ2-1
d_gene: TRBD2
abundance: -
CDR3nt: TGCAGCGTTGAAACTAGCGGGAGGATTAATGAGCAGTTCTTC
CDR3aa: CSVETSGRINEQFF

v_gene: TRBV30
j_gene: TRBJ2-4
d_gene: -
abundance: -
CDR3nt: TGTGCCTGGAGTCCCCCTTGGGCTCTAGCCAAAAACATTCAGTACTTC
CDR3aa: CAWSPPWALAKNIQYF

v_gene: TRBV7-2
j_gene: TRBJ2-2
d_gene: TRBD1
abundance: -
CDR3nt: TGTGCCAGCAGCTTAAGGGTAGGGGGCGGACTCACCGGGGAGCTGTTTTTT
CDR3aa: CASSLRVGGGLTGELFF

v_gene: TRBV5-1
j_gene: TRBJ2-3
d_gene: TRBD2
abundance: once
CDR3nt: TGCGCCAGCAGCCCGGGGACTAGCGGGAAGTACACAGATACGCAGTATTTT
CDR3aa: CASSPGTSGKYTDTQYF

v_gene: TRBV4-1
j_gene: TRBJ2-7
d_gene: TRBD1
abundance: -
CDR3nt: TGCGCCAGCAGCGATGGACAGGCCGGCGCCTACGAGCAGTACTTC
CDR3aa: CASSDGQAGAYEQYF

v_gene: TRBV7-9
j_gene: TRBJ2-3
d_gene: TRBD2
abundance: -
CDR3nt: TGTGCCAGCAGCTTAAAGCGGGAGGCCCCTAGCACAGATACGCAGTATTTT
CDR3aa: CASSLKREAPSTDTQYF

v_gene: TRBV27
j_gene: TRBJ2-2
d_gene: TRBD2
abundance: -
CDR3nt: TGTGCCAGCGGATCCACCACCGGGACTAGAAACACCGGGGAGCTGTTTTTT
CDR3aa: CASGSTTGTRNTGELFF

v_gene: TRBV27
j_gene: TRBJ2-7
d_gene: -
abundance: -
CDR3nt: TGTGCCAGCAGTTACCGAATCAGATACGAGCAGTACTTC
CDR3aa: CASSYRIRYEQYF

v_gene: TRBV19
j_gene: TRBJ2-7
d_gene: -
abundance: once
CDR3nt: TGTGCCAGTAGTATAGAGACAGGTCCCTCCTACGAGCAGTACTTC
CDR3aa: CASSIETGPSYEQYF

v_gene: TRBV30
j_gene: TRBJ2-3
d_gene: TRBD2
abundance: -
CDR3nt: TGTGCCTGGGCGGAGGCGGGAGGACGCACAGATACGCAGTATTTT
CDR3aa: CAWAEAGGRTDTQYF

v_gene: TRBV6-6
j_gene: TRBJ2-1
d_gene: -
abundance: -
CDR3nt: TGTGCCAGCAGGGGCCCCAATGAGCAGTTCTTC
CDR3aa: CASRGPNEQFF

v_gene: TRBV6-5
j_gene: TRBJ2-7
d_gene: -
abundance: -
CDR3nt: TGTGCCAGCAGCCGAGAACTACGAAACCTCTACGAGCAGTACTTC
CDR3aa: CASSRELRNLYEQYF

v_gene: TRBV30
j_gene: TRBJ1-2
d_gene: -
abundance: -
CDR3nt: TGTGCCTGGAGTGTCACAATTACATCTAACTATGGCTACACCTTC
CDR3aa: CAWSVTITSNYGYTF

v_gene: TRBV7-3
j_gene: TRBJ2-1
d_gene: TRBD2
abundance: -
CDR3nt: TGTGCCAGCAGCTTAAGGGGGGGACTCCGCGGCTCCTACAATGAGCAGTTCTTC
CDR3aa: CASSLRGGLRGSYNEQFF

v_gene: TRBV7-2
j_gene: TRBJ1-2
d_gene: -
abundance: once
CDR3nt: TGTGCCAGCAGCTTAGAGGCGGGGGCTGACTATGGCTACACCTTC
CDR3aa: CASSLEAGADYGYTF

v_gene: TRBV18
j_gene: TRBJ1-1
d_gene: -
abundance: -
CDR3nt: TGTGCCAGCTCACCAGAGGGGAACACTGAAGCTTTCTTT
CDR3aa: CASSPEGNTEAFF

v_gene: TRBV7-9
j_gene: TRBJ1-1
d_gene: -
abundance: -
CDR3nt: TGTGCCAGCAGTCCCCCGAGGAACACTGAAGCTTTCTTT
CDR3aa: CASSPPRNTEAFF

v_gene: TRBV3-1/TRBV3-2
j_gene: TRBJ1-2
d_gene: TRBD1
abundance: once
CDR3nt: TGTGCCAGCAGCCCCCGAAGGGACAGGTTGAGGGCTAACTATGGCTACACCTTC
CDR3aa: CASSPRRDRLRANYGYTF

v_gene: TRBV5-1
j_gene: TRBJ1-3
d_gene: -
abundance: -
CDR3nt: TGCGCCAGCAGCTTGGCAGGGGCCAGCTCTGGAAACACCATATATTTT
CDR3aa: CASSLAGASSGNTIYF

v_gene: TRBV14
j_gene: TRBJ1-4
d_gene: -
abundance: few
CDR3nt: TGTGCCAGCAGCCAAGAACCCCGGGGTGCAACTAATGAAAAACTGTTTTTT
CDR3aa: CASSQEPRGATNEKLFF

v_gene: TRBV19
j_gene: TRBJ2-1
d_gene: TRBD2
abundance: -
CDR3nt: TGTGCCAGTAGTATTCAGAGGACTAGCGGGAGGGCAGGTGAGCAGTTCTTC
CDR3aa: CASSIQRTSGRAGEQFF

v_gene: TRBV4-1
j_gene: TRBJ2-7
d_gene: TRBD2
abundance: -
CDR3nt: TGCGCCAGCAGCTGGCGGGAGACCTCCTACGAGCAGTACTTC
CDR3aa: CASSWRETSYEQYF

v_gene: TRBV7-9
j_gene: TRBJ2-3
d_gene: TRBD2
abundance: -
CDR3nt: TGTGCCAGCAGCTCACTTCCTAGCGGGTACCCAGGCGATACGCAGTATTTT
CDR3aa: CASSSLPSGYPGDTQYF

v_gene: TRBV6-5
j_gene: TRBJ2-7
d_gene: -
abundance: many
CDR3nt: TGTGCCAGCAGTTACTCGACCGCTGCGGGGGAGCAGTACTTC
CDR3aa: CASSYSTAAGEQYF

v_gene: TRBV3-1/TRBV3-2
j_gene: TRBJ2-1
d_gene: -
abundance: -
CDR3nt: TGTGCCAGCAGCCTGGGGCCCGAAGGGCAGTTCTTC
CDR3aa: CASSLGPEGQFF

v_gene: TRBV5-1
j_gene: TRBJ1-1
d_gene: -
abundance: -
CDR3nt: TGCGCCAGCACCCCAGGAGACAGTGGTTACACTGAAGCTTTCTTT
CDR3aa: CASTPGDSGYTEAFF

v_gene: TRBV3-1/TRBV3-2
j_gene: TRBJ2-5
d_gene: -
abundance: few
CDR3nt: TGTGCCAGCAGCCCCTACTCCCAAGAGACCCAGTACTTC
CDR3aa: CASSPYSQETQYF

v_gene: TRBV14
j_gene: TRBJ2-1
d_gene: -
abundance: -
CDR3nt: TGTGCCAGCAGCTACGGTCTTTTGGATGAGCAGTTCTTC
CDR3aa: CASSYGLLDEQFF

v_gene: TRBV24-1
j_gene: TRBJ1-5
d_gene: -
abundance: few
CDR3nt: TGTGCCACCAGTGAAACGGGACTGGGAAATCAGCCCCAGCATTTT
CDR3aa: CATSETGLGNQPQHF

v_gene: TRBV21-1
j_gene: TRBJ2-7
d_gene: -
abundance: -
CDR3nt: TGTGCCAGCAGCTGGGGACTAGCGTCCTACGAGCAGTACTTC
CDR3aa: CASSWGLASYEQYF

v_gene: TRBV4-2
j_gene: TRBJ1-2
d_gene: -
abundance: -
CDR3nt: TGTGCCAGCAGCCAAGATCAGGCGACAGGAGGCTACACCTTC
CDR3aa: CASSQDQATGGYTF

v_gene: TRBV7-9
j_gene: TRBJ2-7
d_gene: TRBD1
abundance: -
CDR3nt: TGTGCCAGCAGGTTCTCCGACAGGGGCCACGAGCAGTACTTC
CDR3aa: CASRFSDRGHEQYF

v_gene: TRBV7-9
j_gene: TRBJ2-1
d_gene: TRBD2
abundance: -
CDR3nt: TGTGCCAGCAGCTTATCGGTGACTAGCTCAAGAGGTTGGCAGTTCTTC
CDR3aa: CASSLSVTSSRGWQFF

v_gene: TRBV5-1
j_gene: TRBJ1-2
d_gene: -
abundance: -
CDR3nt: TGCGCCAGCAGCATTGCAGGGGAGCACTATGGCTACACCTTC
CDR3aa: CASSIAGEHYGYTF

v_gene: TRBV29-1
j_gene: TRBJ2-5
d_gene: -
abundance: -
CDR3nt: TGCAGCGTTGGCGGACACCCGACCGGGGAGACCCAGTACTTC
CDR3aa: CSVGGHPTGETQYF

v_gene: TRBV19
j_gene: TRBJ2-1
d_gene: -
abundance: few
CDR3nt: TGTGCCAGTAGTATGGGGGCCAATAATGAGCAGTTCTTC
CDR3aa: CASSMGANNEQFF

v_gene: TRBV2
j_gene: TRBJ2-7
d_gene: -
abundance: -
CDR3nt: TGTGCCAGCAGCCCCGACAGGAACGACTACGAGCAGTACTTC
CDR3aa: CASSPDRNDYEQYF

v_gene: TRBV14
j_gene: TRBJ1-1
d_gene: -
abundance: once
CDR3nt: TGTGCCAGCAGCCAAGATTTTTCAGGGGATGAAGCTTTCTTT
CDR3aa: CASSQDFSGDEAFF

v_gene: TRBV11-1
j_gene: TRBJ2-4
d_gene: -
abundance: -
CDR3nt: TGTGCCAGCAGCCCGCGGGACTCAAACATTCAGTACTTC
CDR3aa: CASSPRDSNIQYF

v_gene: TRBV10-3
j_gene: TRBJ1-1
d_gene: -
abundance: many
CDR3nt: TGTGCCATCAGTGATGACGACAGAGAAGCTTTCTTT
CDR3aa: CAISDDDREAFF